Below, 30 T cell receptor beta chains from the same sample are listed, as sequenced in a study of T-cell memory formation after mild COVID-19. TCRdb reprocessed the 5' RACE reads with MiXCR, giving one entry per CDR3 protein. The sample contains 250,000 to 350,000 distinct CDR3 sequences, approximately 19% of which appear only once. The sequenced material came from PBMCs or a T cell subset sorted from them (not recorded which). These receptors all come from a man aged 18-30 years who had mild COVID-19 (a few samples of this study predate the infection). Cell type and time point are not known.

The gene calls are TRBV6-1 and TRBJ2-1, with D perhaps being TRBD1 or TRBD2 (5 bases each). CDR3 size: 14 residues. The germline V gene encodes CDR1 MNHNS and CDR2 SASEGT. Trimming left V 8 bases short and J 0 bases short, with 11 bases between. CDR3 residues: CASYGAISYNEQFF. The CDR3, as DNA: TGTGCCAGCTACGGGGCTATCTCCTACAATGAGCAGTTCTTC.

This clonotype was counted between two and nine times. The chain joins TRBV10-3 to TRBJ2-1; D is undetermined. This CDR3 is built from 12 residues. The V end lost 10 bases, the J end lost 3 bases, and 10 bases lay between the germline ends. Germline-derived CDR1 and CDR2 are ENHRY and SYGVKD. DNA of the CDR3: TGTGCCAGTCATAAGGACTACAATGAGCAGTTCTTC. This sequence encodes CASHKDYNEQFF.

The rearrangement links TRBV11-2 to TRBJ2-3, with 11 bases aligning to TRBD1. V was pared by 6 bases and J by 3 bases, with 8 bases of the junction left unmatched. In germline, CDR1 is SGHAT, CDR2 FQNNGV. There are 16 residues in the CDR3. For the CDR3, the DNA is TGTGCCAGCAGTCACGGACAGGGGGCTGTGACAGATACGCAGTATTTT. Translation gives CASSHGQGAVTDTQYF. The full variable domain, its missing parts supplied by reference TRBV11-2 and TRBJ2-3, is EAGVAQSPRYKIIEKRQSVAFWCNPISGHATLYWYQQILGQGPKLLIQFQNNGVVDDSQLPKDRFSAERLKGVDSTLKIQPAKLEDSAVYLCASSHGQGAVTDTQYFGPGTRLTVL.

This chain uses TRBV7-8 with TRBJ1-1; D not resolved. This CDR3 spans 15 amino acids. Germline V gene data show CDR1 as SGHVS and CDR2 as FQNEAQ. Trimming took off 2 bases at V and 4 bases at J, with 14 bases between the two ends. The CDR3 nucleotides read TGTGCCAGCAGCTTAAACACTTGGAGGGTCACTGAAGCTTTCTTT. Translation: CASSLNTWRVTEAFF.

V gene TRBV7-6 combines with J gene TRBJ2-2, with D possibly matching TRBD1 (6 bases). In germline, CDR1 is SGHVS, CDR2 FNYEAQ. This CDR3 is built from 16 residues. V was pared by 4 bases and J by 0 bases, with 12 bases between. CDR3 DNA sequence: TGTGCCAGCAGCTCCTTCGGGACAACGAACACCGGGGAGCTGTTTTTT. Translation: CASSSFGTTNTGELFF.

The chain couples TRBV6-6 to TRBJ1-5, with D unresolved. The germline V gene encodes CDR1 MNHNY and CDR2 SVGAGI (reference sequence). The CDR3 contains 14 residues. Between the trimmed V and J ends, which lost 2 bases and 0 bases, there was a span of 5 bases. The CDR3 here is CASSYIYSNQPQHF. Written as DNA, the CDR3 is TGTGCCAGCAGTTACATTTATAGCAATCAGCCCCAGCATTTT.

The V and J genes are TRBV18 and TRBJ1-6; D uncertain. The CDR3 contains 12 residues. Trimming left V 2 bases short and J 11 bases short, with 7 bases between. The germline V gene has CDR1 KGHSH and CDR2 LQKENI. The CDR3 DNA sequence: TGTGCCAGCTCACCAGGGGATCCACCCCTCCACTTT. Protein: CASSPGDPPLHF.

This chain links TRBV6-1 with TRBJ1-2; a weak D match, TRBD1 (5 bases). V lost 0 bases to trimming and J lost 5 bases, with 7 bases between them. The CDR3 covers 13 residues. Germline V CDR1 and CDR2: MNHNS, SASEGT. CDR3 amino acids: CASSEAAGYGYTF. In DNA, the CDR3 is TGTGCCAGCAGTGAAGCGGCAGGGTATGGCTACACCTTC.

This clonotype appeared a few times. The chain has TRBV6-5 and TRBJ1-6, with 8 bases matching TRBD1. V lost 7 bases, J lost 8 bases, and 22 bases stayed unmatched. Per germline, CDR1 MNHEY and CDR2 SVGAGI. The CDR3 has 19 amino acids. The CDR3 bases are TGTGCCAGCATCCCACAAGTCCGCGGGGCGCAGGGGGCCGATTCACCCCTCCACTTT. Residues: CASIPQVRGAQGADSPLHF.

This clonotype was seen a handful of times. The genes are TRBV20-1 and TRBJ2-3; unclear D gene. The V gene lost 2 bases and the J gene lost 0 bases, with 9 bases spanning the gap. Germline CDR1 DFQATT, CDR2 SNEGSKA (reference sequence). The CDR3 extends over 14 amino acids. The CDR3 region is CSARPPSSTDTQYF. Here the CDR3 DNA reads TGCAGTGCTAGACCCCCCTCTAGCACAGATACGCAGTATTTT.

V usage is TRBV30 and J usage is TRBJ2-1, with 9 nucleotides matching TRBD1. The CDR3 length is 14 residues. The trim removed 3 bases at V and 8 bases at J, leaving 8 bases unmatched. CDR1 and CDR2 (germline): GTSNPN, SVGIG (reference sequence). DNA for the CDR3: TGTGCCTGGAGGGGACAGGGCCTCCGCGATGAGCAGTTCTTC. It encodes CAWRGQGLRDEQFF.

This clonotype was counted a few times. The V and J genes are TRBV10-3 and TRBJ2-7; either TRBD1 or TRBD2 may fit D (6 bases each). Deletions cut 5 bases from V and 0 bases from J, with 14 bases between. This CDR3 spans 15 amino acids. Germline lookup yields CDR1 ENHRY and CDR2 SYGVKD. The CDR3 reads CAISRGDTRSYEQYF. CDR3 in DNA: TGTGCCATCAGTCGCGGGGACACCCGCTCCTACGAGCAGTACTTC.

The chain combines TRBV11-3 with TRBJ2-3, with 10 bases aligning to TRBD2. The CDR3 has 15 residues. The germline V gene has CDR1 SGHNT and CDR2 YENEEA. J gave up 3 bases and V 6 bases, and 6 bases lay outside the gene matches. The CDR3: CASSPRGLATDTQYF. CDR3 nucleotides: TGTGCCAGCAGTCCGAGGGGACTAGCGACAGATACGCAGTATTTT.

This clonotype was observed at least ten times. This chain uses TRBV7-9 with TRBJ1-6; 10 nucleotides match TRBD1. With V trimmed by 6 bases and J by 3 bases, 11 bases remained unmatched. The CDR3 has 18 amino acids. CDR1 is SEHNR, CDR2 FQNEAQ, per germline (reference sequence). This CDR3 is CASSRRQGAHLYNSPLHF. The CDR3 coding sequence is TGTGCCAGCAGTCGGAGACAGGGGGCTCACCTCTATAATTCACCCCTCCACTTT.

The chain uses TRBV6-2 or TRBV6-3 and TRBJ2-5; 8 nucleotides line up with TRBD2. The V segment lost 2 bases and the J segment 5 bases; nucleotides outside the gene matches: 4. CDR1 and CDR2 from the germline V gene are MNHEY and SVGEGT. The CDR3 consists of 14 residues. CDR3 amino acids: CASSYAGGAETQYF. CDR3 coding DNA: TGTGCCAGCAGTTACGCGGGAGGAGCGGAGACCCAGTACTTC.

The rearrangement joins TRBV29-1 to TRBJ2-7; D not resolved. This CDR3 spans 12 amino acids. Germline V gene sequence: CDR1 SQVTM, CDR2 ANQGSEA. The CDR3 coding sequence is TGCAGGGGTGCAGGCCTTTCCTACGAGCAGTACGTC. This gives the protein CRGAGLSYEQYV.

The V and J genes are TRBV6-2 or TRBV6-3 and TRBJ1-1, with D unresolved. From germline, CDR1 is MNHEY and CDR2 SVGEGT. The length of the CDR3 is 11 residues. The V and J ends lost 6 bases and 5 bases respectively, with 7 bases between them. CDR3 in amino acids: CASRESTEAFF. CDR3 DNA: TGTGCCAGCAGGGAGAGTACTGAAGCTTTCTTT.

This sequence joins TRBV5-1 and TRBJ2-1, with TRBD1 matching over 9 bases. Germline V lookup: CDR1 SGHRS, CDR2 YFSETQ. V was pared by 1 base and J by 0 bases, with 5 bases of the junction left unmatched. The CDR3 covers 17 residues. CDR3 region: CASSLFTGGSSYNEQFF. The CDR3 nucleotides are TGCGCCAGCAGCTTGTTTACAGGGGGCAGCTCCTACAATGAGCAGTTCTTC.

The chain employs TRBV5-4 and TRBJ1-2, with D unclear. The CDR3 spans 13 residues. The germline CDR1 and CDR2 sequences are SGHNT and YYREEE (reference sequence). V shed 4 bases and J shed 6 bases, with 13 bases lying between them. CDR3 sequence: CASSPEWSDGYTF. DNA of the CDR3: TGTGCCAGCAGCCCGGAGTGGTCGGATGGCTACACCTTC.

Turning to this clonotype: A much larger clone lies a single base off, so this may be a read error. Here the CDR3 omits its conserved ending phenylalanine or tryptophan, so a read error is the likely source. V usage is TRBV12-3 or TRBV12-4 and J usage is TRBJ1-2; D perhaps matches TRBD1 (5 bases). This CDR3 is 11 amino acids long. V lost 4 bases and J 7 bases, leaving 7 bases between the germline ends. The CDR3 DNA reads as TGTGCCAGCAGTTCAGGGAGTGGCTACACCTTA. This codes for CASSSGSGYTL.

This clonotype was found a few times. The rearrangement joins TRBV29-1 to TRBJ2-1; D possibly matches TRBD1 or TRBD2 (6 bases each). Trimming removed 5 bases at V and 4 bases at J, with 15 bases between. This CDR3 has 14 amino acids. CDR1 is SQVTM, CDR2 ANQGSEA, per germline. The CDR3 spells CSVTGALQYNEQFF. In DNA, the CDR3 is TGCAGCGTTACGGGGGCCTTACAATACAATGAGCAGTTCTTC.

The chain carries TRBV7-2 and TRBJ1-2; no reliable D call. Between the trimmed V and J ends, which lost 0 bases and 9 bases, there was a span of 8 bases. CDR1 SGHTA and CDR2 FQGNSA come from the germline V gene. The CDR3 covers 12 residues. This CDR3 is CASSLAGFSYTF. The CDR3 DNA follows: TGTGCCAGCAGCTTAGCGGGGTTCAGCTACACCTTC. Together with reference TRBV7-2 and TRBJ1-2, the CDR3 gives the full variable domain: GAGVSQSPSNKVTEKGKDVELRCDPISGHTALYWYRQSLGQGLEFLIYFQGNSAPDKSGLPSDRFSAERTGGSVSTLTIQRTQQEDSAVYLCASSLAGFSYTFGSGTRLTVV.

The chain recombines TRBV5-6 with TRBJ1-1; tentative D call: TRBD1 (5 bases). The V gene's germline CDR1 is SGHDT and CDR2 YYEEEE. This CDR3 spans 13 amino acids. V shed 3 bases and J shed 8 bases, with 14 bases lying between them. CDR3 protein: CASSYGLAGEAFF. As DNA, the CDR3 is TGTGCCAGCAGCTACGGGTTGGCAGGGGAAGCTTTCTTT.

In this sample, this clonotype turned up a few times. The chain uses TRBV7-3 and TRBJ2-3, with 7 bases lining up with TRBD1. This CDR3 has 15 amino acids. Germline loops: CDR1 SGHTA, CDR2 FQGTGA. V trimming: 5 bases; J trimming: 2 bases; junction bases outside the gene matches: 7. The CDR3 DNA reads TGTGCCAGCAGCCCTAGACAGGGATACACAGATACGCAGTATTTT. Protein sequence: CASSPRQGYTDTQYF. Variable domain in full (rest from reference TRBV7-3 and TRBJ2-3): GAGVSQTPSNKVTEKGKYVELRCDPISGHTALYWYRQSLGQGPEFLIYFQGTGAADDSGLPNDRFFAVRPEGSVSTLKIQRTERGDSAVYLCASSPRQGYTDTQYFGPGTRLTVL.

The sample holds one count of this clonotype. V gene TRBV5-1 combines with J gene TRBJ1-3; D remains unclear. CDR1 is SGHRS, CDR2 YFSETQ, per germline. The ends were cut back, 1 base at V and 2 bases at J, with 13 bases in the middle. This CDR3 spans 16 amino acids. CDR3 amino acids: CASSLRMGGTGNTIYF. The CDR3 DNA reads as TGCGCCAGCAGCTTGAGAATGGGAGGGACTGGAAACACCATATATTTT.

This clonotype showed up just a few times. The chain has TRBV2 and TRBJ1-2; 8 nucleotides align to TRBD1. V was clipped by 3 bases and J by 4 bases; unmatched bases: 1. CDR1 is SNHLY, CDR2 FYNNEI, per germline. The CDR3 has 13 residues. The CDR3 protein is CASSDDRGYGYTF. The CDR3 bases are TGTGCCAGCAGTGACGACAGGGGCTATGGCTACACCTTC.

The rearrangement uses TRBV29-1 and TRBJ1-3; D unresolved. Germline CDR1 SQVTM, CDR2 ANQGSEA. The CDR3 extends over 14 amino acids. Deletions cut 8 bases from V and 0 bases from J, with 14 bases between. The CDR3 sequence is CSTNWGDSGNTIYF. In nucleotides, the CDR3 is TGCAGCACCAATTGGGGTGACTCTGGAAACACCATATATTTT.

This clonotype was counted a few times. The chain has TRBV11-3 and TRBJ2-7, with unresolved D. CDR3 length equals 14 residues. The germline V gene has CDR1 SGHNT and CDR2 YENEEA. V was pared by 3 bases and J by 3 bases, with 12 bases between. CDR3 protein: CASSFVRRRYEQYF. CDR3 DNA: TGTGCCAGCAGCTTTGTGAGGCGCCGCTACGAGCAGTACTTC.

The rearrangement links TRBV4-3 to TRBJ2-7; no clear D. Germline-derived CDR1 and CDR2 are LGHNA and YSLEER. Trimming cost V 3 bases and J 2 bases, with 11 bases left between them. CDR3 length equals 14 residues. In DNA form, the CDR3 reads TGCGCCAGCAGCCACTCTCTGGAAGCCTACGAGCAGTACTTC. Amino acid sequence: CASSHSLEAYEQYF.

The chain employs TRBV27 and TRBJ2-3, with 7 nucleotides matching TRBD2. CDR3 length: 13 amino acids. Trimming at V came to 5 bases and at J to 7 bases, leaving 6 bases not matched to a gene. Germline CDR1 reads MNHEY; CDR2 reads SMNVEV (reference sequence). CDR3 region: CASSDRGVYTQYF. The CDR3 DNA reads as TGTGCCAGCAGTGACCGGGGGGTCTATACGCAGTATTTT.